Presented here are 3 T cell receptor beta chains from one specimen sequenced in a study of OX40 agonist ivuxolimab in advanced cancers. Receptor amplification or capture employed the immunoSEQ multiplex PCR assay. TCRdb's version of the immuneACCESS table is confined to in-frame rearrangements and falls short of the full clone set. An unresolved V gene accounts for under half of the shortfall where checked; the remainder is of unknown origin. The sample records some 19,000 clones, 60% to 85% of which are singletons. The ten largest account for 18% of the sample. The starting material was CD4+ or CD8+ T cells sorted from blood, obtained in a trial of the OX40 agonist ivuxolimab. The receptors originated from an adult with an advanced solid tumor such as melanoma, head and neck, liver or kidney cancer.

The chain recombines TRBV21-1 with TRBJ2-5; the table names TRBD1, a call not compared with the DNA. TRBV21-1 is termed a pseudogene. The CDR3 is 14 amino acids. CDR3 loop: CASSKGGQGETQYF. For the CDR3, the DNA is TGTGCCAGCAGCAAAGGGGGACAGGGAGAGACCCAGTACTTC.

This clone has only a few counts. This chain connects TRBV5-4 to TRBJ2-7; D perhaps matches TRBD1 (5 bases). Trimming removed 4 bases from V and 0 bases from J, with 14 bases in between. The CDR3 is made up of 15 amino acids. The germline V gene has CDR1 SGHNT and CDR2 YYREEE (reference sequence). The CDR3 protein is CASSRVGQSSYEQYF. DNA of the CDR3: TGTGCCAGCAGCCGGGTGGGGCAAAGCTCCTACGAGCAGTACTTC.

The chain uses TRBV27 and TRBJ1-5, with a possible D match to TRBD1 (5 bases). Germline V gene sequence: CDR1 MNHEY, CDR2 SMNVEV (reference sequence). The V and J ends lost 2 bases and 7 bases respectively, with 9 bases between them. The CDR3 length is 13 residues. CDR3 in amino acids: CASSLGGAQPQHF. CDR3 bases: TGTGCCAGCAGTTTAGGAGGGGCGCAGCCCCAGCATTTT.